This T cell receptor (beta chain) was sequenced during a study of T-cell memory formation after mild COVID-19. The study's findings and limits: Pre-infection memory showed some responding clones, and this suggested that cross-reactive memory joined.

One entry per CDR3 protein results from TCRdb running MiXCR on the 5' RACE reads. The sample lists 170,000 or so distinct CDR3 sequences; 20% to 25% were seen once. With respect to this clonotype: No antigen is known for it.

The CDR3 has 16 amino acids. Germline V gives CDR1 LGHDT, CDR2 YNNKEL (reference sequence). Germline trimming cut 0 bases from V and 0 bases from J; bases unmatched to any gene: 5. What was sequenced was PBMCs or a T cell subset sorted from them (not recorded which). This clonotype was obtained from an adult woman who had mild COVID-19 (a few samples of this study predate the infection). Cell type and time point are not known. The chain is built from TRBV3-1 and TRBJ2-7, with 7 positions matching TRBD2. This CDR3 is CASSQDGGSDSYEQYF. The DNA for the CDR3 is TGTGCCAGCAGCCAAGACGGGGGGTCGGACTCCTACGAGCAGTACTTC.